A single T cell receptor beta chain is shown here with its context. Its antigen is currently unknown. This sample is drawn from a study of T cell repertoires in cytomegalovirus infection. Overall study context: Alongside well-studied HLA-B-restricted CMV epitopes, recently identified HLA-C-restricted CMV epitopes were also used. In public TCR beta signatures, there were indications of both CMV infection and matching HLA type. Regarding the study as a whole: Frequencies of public TCR beta families were cumulated, and this identified carriers of CMV plus the relevant HLA. CMV-specific TCR beta clonotypes restricted by HLA-C dominated the ex vivo response.

TCRdb re-analysed the reads in MiXCR, keeping a single row per CDR3 protein. Of roughly 180,000 distinct CDR3 sequences in the sample, about 20% were seen once. The germline V gene has CDR1 SGHDN and CDR2 FVKESK. The J segment lost 4 bases and the V segment lost 2 bases, leaving 7 bases of the junction unmatched. The CDR3 has 15 residues. The TCR comes from a human donor in good health (CMV status not recorded). Some clones in this sample may be carry-over from other donors' samples. The material was CD8+ T cells from cultured PBMCs, obtained from culture after CMV antigen stimulation. V usage is TRBV14 and J usage is TRBJ2-5, with TRBD1 identical over 7 bases. The CDR3 reads CASSQKVGTAETQYF. The CDR3 DNA reads as TGTGCCAGCAGCCAAAAAGTTGGGACAGCAGAGACCCAGTACTTC.